These T cell receptor beta chains were read from a single sample in a study of T cell changes during pregnancy in multiple sclerosis. The table came from immunoSEQ multiplex PCR; TCRdb's copy has only in-frame clones and leaves some out. The sample lists about 100,000 clones, about 91% occurring once. The specimen was peripheral blood, collected in the second trimester of pregnancy. The source is a female donor with multiple sclerosis, enrolled in a pregnancy study. Each CDR3 is given with its conserved first and last residue. Fields, in order: J gene, D gene, clone size, V gene, CDR3 protein, CDR3 DNA. D genes are given only for firm matches. The size entry is marked missing in some rows and otherwise reads once, few, many or a size class.

TRBJ2-2 TRBD1 - TRBV5-6 CASSVDRGIAGELFF TGTGCCAGCAGCGTGGACAGGGGGATAGCGGGGGAGCTGTTTTTT
TRBJ2-7 TRBD1 - TRBV6-5 CASSPGTGWVGEQYF TGTGCCAGCAGTCCAGGGACAGGGTGGGTAGGGGAGCAGTACTTC
TRBJ2-3 TRBD2 - TRBV7-2 CASSLGGTSGDTQYF TGTGCCAGCAGCTTAGGGGGGACTAGCGGAGATACGCAGTATTTT
TRBJ1-2 - - TRBV19 CASSITGTLEGYTF TGTGCCAGTAGTATTACCGGGACTCTTGAGGGCTACACCTTC
TRBJ2-1 TRBD2 - TRBV5-1 CASSSGLAGGNNEQFF TGCGCCAGCAGCTCGGGACTAGCGGGAGGCAACAATGAGCAGTTCTTC
TRBJ1-5 - few TRBV19 CASSIGAGANQPQHF TGTGCCAGTAGTATAGGGGCAGGGGCCAATCAGCCCCAGCATTTT
TRBJ1-1 - - TRBV27 CATRGAGVRGNTEAFF TGTGCCACCCGGGGGGCCGGTGTACGGGGGAACACTGAAGCTTTCTTT
TRBJ2-3 TRBD2 - TRBV5-1 CASSLGASGSGYTQYF TGCGCCAGCAGCTTGGGGGCTAGCGGGAGTGGATATACGCAGTATTTT
TRBJ2-2 - - TRBV7-6 CASSPSRSTGELFF TGTGCCAGCAGCCCCAGTCGATCCACCGGGGAGCTGTTTTTT
TRBJ2-2 - - TRBV5-6 CASSLDRPLSNTGELFF TGTGCCAGCAGCTTGGACAGGCCACTCTCGAACACCGGGGAGCTGTTTTTT
TRBJ2-1 - - TRBV5-1 CASSFQLDNEQFF TGCGCCAGCAGCTTCCAACTAGACAATGAGCAGTTCTTC
TRBJ1-1 TRBD1 - TRBV7-9 CASSARGAGNTEAFF TGTGCCAGCAGCGCCAGGGGGGCGGGGAACACTGAAGCTTTCTTT
TRBJ2-2 TRBD2 once TRBV28 CAGRTSGSPTGELFF TGTGCCGGGCGGACTAGCGGGAGTCCCACCGGGGAGCTGTTTTTT
TRBJ2-5 TRBD2 - TRBV5-1 CASRERSSGSVETQYF TGCGCCAGCAGGGAGAGGTCTAGCGGGAGTGTGGAGACCCAGTACTTC
TRBJ1-2 TRBD1 - TRBV28 CASSILQGALYGYTF TGTGCCAGCAGTATATTACAGGGGGCTCTCTATGGCTACACCTTC
TRBJ2-7 TRBD1 - TRBV6-1 CASSENWTGPSEQYF TGTGCCAGCAGTGAAAATTGGACAGGGCCGAGCGAGCAGTACTTC
TRBJ2-1 - - TRBV5-5 CASSRLGGSNEQFF TGTGCCAGCAGCCGGCTTGGAGGGTCCAATGAGCAGTTCTTC
TRBJ2-1 TRBD2 - TRBV29-1 CSVGGSGLSSYNEQFF TGCAGCGTAGGTGGTAGCGGGTTAAGCTCCTACAATGAGCAGTTCTTC
TRBJ2-3 TRBD2 - TRBV19 CASSPSLRGERNTQYF TGTGCCAGTAGTCCCTCCCTGCGGGGGGAGCGGAATACGCAGTATTTT
TRBJ2-1 - - TRBV19 CATADSYNEQFF TGTGCCACTGCAGACAGTTACAATGAGCAGTTCTTC
TRBJ2-1 - - TRBV13 CASSSTRDNYNEQFF TGTGCCAGCAGCAGTACTCGGGACAATTACAATGAGCAGTTCTTC
TRBJ2-1 TRBD2 - TRBV7-3 CASSPLAGGSHNEQFF TGTGCCAGCAGCCCCCTAGCGGGAGGGTCCCACAATGAGCAGTTCTTC
TRBJ2-1 - - TRBV6-1 CASRSTVNNEQFF TGTGCCAGCAGATCGACAGTAAACAATGAGCAGTTCTTC
TRBJ2-5 - - TRBV29-1 CSVDVGGRGKTQYF TGCAGCGTCGACGTTGGGGGGAGGGGGAAGACCCAGTACTTC
TRBJ2-7 TRBD1 - TRBV6-1 CASRGSAGGYEQYF TGTGCCAGCAGGGGGTCGGCAGGGGGCTACGAGCAGTACTTC
TRBJ2-1 - - TRBV2 CASSESGTGRDNEQFF TGTGCCAGCAGTGAGTCTGGCACGGGAAGGGACAATGAGCAGTTCTTC
TRBJ1-5 TRBD1 - TRBV27 CASSPDRGGNQPQHF TGTGCCAGCAGCCCGGACAGGGGTGGGAATCAGCCCCAGCATTTT
TRBJ2-1 - - TRBV5-5 CASSLPLQLNNEQFF TGTGCCAGCAGCTTACCGTTGCAACTGAACAATGAGCAGTTCTTC
TRBJ2-1 TRBD2 - TRBV9 CASSVEGRAQVNEQFF TGTGCCAGCAGCGTAGAGGGGAGGGCCCAGGTCAATGAGCAGTTCTTC
TRBJ1-4 - - TRBV4-2 CASSQDPGEYEKLFF TGTGCCAGCAGCCAAGATCCAGGGGAGTATGAAAAACTGTTTTTT
TRBJ1-2 - once TRBV6-5 CASTGLRLDNYGYTF TGTGCCAGCACGGGTTTAAGGTTGGATAACTATGGCTACACCTTC
TRBJ2-7 - - TRBV10-3 CAIGASSYEQYF TGTGCCATCGGGGCTAGCTCCTACGAGCAGTACTTC
TRBJ2-1 TRBD2 - TRBV28 CASSRTSGGLLNFARNEQFF TGTGCCAGCAGCCGGACTAGCGGGGGTCTCTTAAACTTCGCTCGCAATGAGCAGTTCTTC
TRBJ2-7 TRBD2 - TRBV10-3 CAISPGLASEQYF TGTGCCATCAGCCCGGGACTAGCGTCCGAGCAGTACTTC
TRBJ2-1 TRBD2 - TRBV5-4 CASSFTSDPLNEQFF TGTGCCAGCAGCTTTACTAGCGATCCCCTCAATGAGCAGTTCTTC
TRBJ2-7 TRBD1 - TRBV4-1 CASSRNTGAVYEQYF TGCGCCAGCAGCCGTAACACAGGGGCAGTATACGAGCAGTACTTC
TRBJ1-2 - - TRBV2 CASSPDGPRRDGYTF TGTGCCAGCAGCCCCGACGGCCCCAGGAGGGATGGCTACACCTTC
TRBJ2-3 TRBD1 - TRBV30 CAWGVGTGPTDTQYF TGTGCCTGGGGGGTGGGGACAGGGCCCACAGATACGCAGTATTTT
TRBJ2-1 - - TRBV14 CASSLQVTYNEQFF TGTGCCAGCAGCCTCCAGGTTACCTACAATGAGCAGTTCTTC
TRBJ2-7 TRBD2 - TRBV5-1 CASSPSGLAGGSSYEQYF TGCGCCAGCAGCCCCTCGGGGTTAGCGGGAGGTAGTTCCTACGAGCAGTACTTC
TRBJ1-2 - - TRBV15 CATSRDRGAGYGYTF TGTGCCACCAGCAGAGATCGGGGTGCGGGCTATGGCTACACCTTC
TRBJ1-1 - once TRBV4-2 CASSQEGGWGGTEAFF TGTGCCAGCAGCCAAGAGGGAGGGTGGGGGGGCACTGAAGCTTTCTTT
TRBJ1-2 TRBD1 - TRBV5-1 CASSRGTGAGYGYTF TGCGCCAGCAGCCGCGGGACAGGGGCAGGGTATGGCTACACCTTC
TRBJ2-7 TRBD1 - TRBV2 CASTSRDREIVAHEQYF TGTGCCAGCACCTCCCGGGACAGGGAGATTGTCGCCCACGAGCAGTACTTC
TRBJ2-1 TRBD2 - TRBV7-8 CASSLDPGTSGRANEQFF TGTGCCAGCAGCTTAGACCCCGGGACTAGCGGGAGGGCCAATGAGCAGTTCTTC
TRBJ2-7 TRBD1 - TRBV28 CASSLGTGRREQYF TGTGCCAGCAGTTTAGGGACAGGGAGGAGAGAGCAGTACTTC
TRBJ1-2 - - TRBV30 CAWSSGSSYGYTF TGTGCCTGGAGTAGCGGCAGCTCCTATGGCTACACCTTC
TRBJ1-3 - - TRBV7-2 CASRRELPTGTGNTIYF TGTGCCAGCAGGCGAGAGCTGCCCACCGGGACTGGAAACACCATATATTTT
TRBJ2-5 TRBD1 - TRBV6-5 CASSYSEDRGHETQYF TGTGCCAGCAGTTACTCGGAGGACAGGGGGCACGAGACCCAGTACTTC
TRBJ1-2 TRBD1 - TRBV6-1 CASSEAGTGHGYTF TGTGCCAGCAGTGAAGCCGGGACAGGGCATGGCTACACCTTC
TRBJ2-3 - - TRBV5-6 CASRSLGGSTDTQYF TGTGCCAGCAGGAGCCTTGGGGGGAGCACAGATACGCAGTATTTT
TRBJ2-3 TRBD2 - TRBV5-6 CASSLVASGTLSTDTQYF TGTGCCAGCAGCTTGGTGGCTAGCGGGACATTAAGCACAGATACGCAGTATTTT
TRBJ1-1 - - TRBV5-1 CASSPVGGGGAEAFF TGCGCCAGCAGCCCCGTGGGTGGGGGAGGGGCTGAAGCTTTCTTT
TRBJ2-7 TRBD2 - TRBV7-2 CASSLGAGGPYEQYF TGTGCCAGCAGCTTAGGGGCGGGAGGGCCCTACGAGCAGTACTTC
TRBJ2-7 TRBD2 once TRBV4-3 CASSSQVGLALYEQYF TGCGCCAGCAGCTCTCAGGTGGGACTAGCGTTGTACGAGCAGTACTTC
TRBJ2-4 TRBD1 - TRBV2 CASNRDSLNIQYF TGTGCCAGCAATCGGGACAGTCTAAACATTCAGTACTTC
TRBJ1-1 - - TRBV15 CATSRVRAEAFF TGTGCCACCAGCAGGGTAAGAGCTGAAGCTTTCTTT
TRBJ1-2 - - TRBV6-1 CASRTNYGYTF TGTGCCAGTCGAACAAATTATGGCTACACCTTC
TRBJ2-6 - - TRBV29-1 CSVGENDSGANVLTF TGCAGCGTTGGTGAGAATGATTCTGGGGCCAACGTCCTGACTTTC
TRBJ1-2 TRBD1 - TRBV28 CASSSPGQGLDYGYTF TGTGCCAGCAGTTCTCCGGGACAGGGATTGGACTATGGCTACACCTTC